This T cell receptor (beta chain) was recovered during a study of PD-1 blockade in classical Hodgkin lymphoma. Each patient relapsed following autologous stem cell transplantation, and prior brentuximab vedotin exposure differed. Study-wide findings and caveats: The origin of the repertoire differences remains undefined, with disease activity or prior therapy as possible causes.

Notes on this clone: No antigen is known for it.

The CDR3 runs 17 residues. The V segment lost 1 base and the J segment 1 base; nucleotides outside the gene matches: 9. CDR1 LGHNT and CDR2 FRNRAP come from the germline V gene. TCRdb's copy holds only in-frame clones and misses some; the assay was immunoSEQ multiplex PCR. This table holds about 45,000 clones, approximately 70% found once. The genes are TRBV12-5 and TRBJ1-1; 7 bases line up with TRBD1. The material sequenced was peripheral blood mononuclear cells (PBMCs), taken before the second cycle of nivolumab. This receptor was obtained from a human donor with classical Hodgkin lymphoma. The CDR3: CASGLAFNGTENTEAFF. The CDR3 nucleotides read TGTGCTAGTGGTTTGGCCTTTAACGGGACAGAGAACACTGAAGCTTTCTTT.